The 29 T cell receptor beta chains below were found in one sample sequenced in a study of T cell repertoires in cytomegalovirus infection. MiXCR was run by TCRdb on the reads, yielding one entry per CDR3 protein. This table has 400,000 or so distinct CDR3 sequences, approximately 33% appearing once. The sequencing input was PBMCs. These receptors originate from a human donor in good health (CMV status not recorded). Some clones in this sample may be carry-over from other donors' samples.

This clonotype appeared a few times. The rearrangement links TRBV7-9 to TRBJ1-1; 12 nucleotides line up with TRBD1. The CDR3 runs to 15 residues. Per germline, CDR1 SEHNR and CDR2 FQNEAQ (reference sequence). With V trimmed by 2 bases and J by 10 bases, 8 bases remained unmatched. CDR3 in DNA: TGTGCCAGCAGCTTAACCGGGACAGGGGGCCACGGAGCTTTCTTT. It codes for CASSLTGTGGHGAFF.

Many counts were recorded for this clonotype. V is TRBV7-6 and J is TRBJ2-2, with 7 bases lining up with TRBD2. The ends lost 3 bases at V and 1 base at J; junction bases unmatched: 2. Germline loops: CDR1 SGHVS, CDR2 FNYEAQ. The CDR3 runs 15 residues. This CDR3 reads CASSLSGVNTGELFF. The CDR3 region has the DNA TGTGCCAGCAGCTTGAGCGGGGTGAACACCGGGGAGCTGTTTTTT. The full variable domain, in which reference TRBV7-6 and TRBJ2-2 provide the parts outside the CDR3, is GAGVSQSPRYKVTKRGQDVALRCDPISGHVSLYWYRQALGQGPEFLTYFNYEAQQDKSGLPNDRFSAERPEGSISTLTIQRTEQRDSAMYRCASSLSGVNTGELFFGEGSRLTVL.

The chain joins TRBV12-3 or TRBV12-4 to TRBJ1-5; the match to TRBD1 covers 8 bases. With V trimmed by 4 bases and J by 2 bases, 22 bases remained unmatched. The CDR3 has 21 amino acids. The CDR3 DNA is TGTGCCAGCAGTTCCTATCCGGGACAGGAGTTGGTTATGAGAGGCAATCAGCCCCAGCATTTT. This sequence encodes CASSSYPGQELVMRGNQPQHF.

This clonotype has just a few counts. The rearrangement uses TRBV12-3 or TRBV12-4 and TRBJ1-6; D possibly corresponds to TRBD1 (6 bases). Trimming removed 2 bases at V and 8 bases at J, with 10 bases between. This CDR3 region has 14 residues. The CDR3 here is CASSLSGGHSPLHF. The CDR3 DNA reads as TGTGCCAGCAGTTTATCGGGGGGCCATTCACCCCTCCACTTT.

This chain connects TRBV20-1 to TRBJ1-5, with a tentative D call TRBD1 (6 bases). The CDR3 totals 15 residues. Germline V gene data show CDR1 as DFQATT and CDR2 as SNEGSKA (reference sequence). V lost 5 bases, J lost 0 bases, and 14 bases lay in between. The DNA of the CDR3 is TGCAGTGCTCCCCCCGGGGGCTATAGCAATCAGCCCCAGCATTTT. It codes for CSAPPGGYSNQPQHF.

The chain employs TRBV5-4 and TRBJ1-1; D may be TRBD1 (6 bases). Germline CDR1 reads SGHNT; CDR2 reads YYREEE (reference sequence). Trimming pared 10 bases from V and 2 bases from J, leaving 21 bases between. There are 15 residues in the CDR3. CDR3 nucleotide sequence: TGTGCCGCGGGGGCGAAAAACAGAGTCAACACTGAAGCTTTCTTT. Encoded protein: CAAGAKNRVNTEAFF.

The chain uses TRBV6-6 and TRBJ1-2, with 8 bases identical to TRBD1. The germline V gene encodes CDR1 MNHNY and CDR2 SVGAGI (reference sequence). V lost 6 bases and J lost 2; bases outside the gene matches: 8. The length of the CDR3 is 15 residues. As DNA, the CDR3 is TGTGCCAGCAGGGGGGACAGGCGGGGAAACTATGGCTACACCTTC. It yields the protein CASRGDRRGNYGYTF.

Comment on this clonotype: One end of the junction varies from germline; a read error may be responsible. The V gene is TRBV5-3, the J gene TRBJ2-7; a possible D gene is TRBD1 (6 bases). TRBV5-3 is an open reading frame, and its role is uncertain. The CDR3 spans 13 residues. CDR3 loop: CASSFGQLVEQYF. The CDR3 DNA follows: TGTGCCAGCAGCTTTGGACAGCTAGTCGAGCAGTACTTC.

This chain joins TRBV7-2 and TRBJ2-3; 13 positions match TRBD2. Looked up from germline, CDR1 is SGHTA and CDR2 is FQGNSA. CDR3 length equals 15 residues. Trimming removed 5 bases from V and 5 bases from J; junction bases left unmatched: 4. CDR3 in amino acids: CASSKTSGGIDTQYF. In DNA form, the CDR3 reads TGTGCCAGCAGCAAGACTAGCGGGGGGATAGATACGCAGTATTTT.

The chain is built from TRBV6-1 and TRBJ2-7; perhaps TRBD1 as D (6 bases). CDR1 is MNHNS and CDR2 is SASEGT in the germline V gene. This CDR3 is 14 amino acids long. Between the trimmed V and J ends, which lost 5 bases and 2 bases, there was a span of 13 bases. For the CDR3, the DNA is TGTGCCAGCAGTACCCGACAGGAGCCCTACGAGCAGTACTTC. Residues: CASSTRQEPYEQYF.

The chain employs TRBV24-1 and TRBJ2-1, with 10 bases aligning to TRBD2. In germline, CDR1 is KGHDR, CDR2 SFDVKD. The CDR3 is made up of 15 amino acids. Trimming took 12 bases from V and 8 from J; bases not matched to a gene: 15. This chain's CDR3 is CAPCGVLAGDDEQFF. In nucleotides, the CDR3 is TGTGCCCCCTGTGGTGTCCTAGCGGGGGATGATGAGCAGTTCTTC.

This clonotype was found a few times. The chain employs TRBV6-1 and TRBJ2-7, with D perhaps matching TRBD1 (6 bases). The CDR3 is 13 residues long. Germline CDR1 is MNHNS and CDR2 is SASEGT. V was cut by 4 bases and J by 3 bases, with 10 bases left in between. CDR3 nucleotides: TGTGCCAGCAGTGCGGGCAGGGGCTACGAGCAGTACTTC. Its translation: CASSAGRGYEQYF.

CDR3 residues: CASSQGLGTGTSSYNEQFF. For the CDR3, the DNA is TGCGCCAGCAGCCAAGGTCTGGGAACCGGGACTAGCAGCTACAATGAGCAGTTCTTC. The chain carries TRBV4-3 and TRBJ2-1; 9 bases match TRBD2. The V segment lost 1 base and the J segment 3 bases; nucleotides outside the gene matches: 13. This CDR3 has 19 amino acids. Germline assignment: CDR1 LGHNA and CDR2 YSLEER.

As to this clonotype: One end of the junction does not line up with germline, which may come from a read error. The chain is built from TRBV25-1 and TRBJ1-2, with D perhaps TRBD1 (5 bases). CDR3 length equals 13 residues. The germline gives CDR1 MGHDK, CDR2 SYGVNS. The chain's CDR3 is CASSDGTVYSYTF. The CDR3, as DNA: TGTGCCAGCAGTGACGGGACGGTCTATAGCTACACCTTC.

Of note for this clonotype: With a much larger clone just one base away, this may be a read error. Since the CDR3 does not end with the conserved phenylalanine or tryptophan, this likely comes from a read error. The rearrangement links TRBV4-1 to TRBJ2-5, with TRBD1 as a possible D gene (6 bases). V was pared by 0 bases and J by 5 bases, with 16 bases between. Germline-derived CDR1 and CDR2 are MGHRA and YSYEKL. CDR3 length: 16 amino acids. The CDR3 is CASSQDQGQFLETQYL. The CDR3 bases are TGCGCCAGCAGCCAAGATCAGGGACAATTCTTGGAGACCCAGTACTTA.

The chain joins TRBV2 to TRBJ1-1; no clear D gene. The CDR3 has 13 amino acids. Trimming removed 6 bases from V and 0 bases from J, with 8 bases in between. From germline, CDR1 is SNHLY and CDR2 FYNNEI. CDR3 sequence (DNA): TGTGCCAGCAGGCCCCTCATGAACACTGAAGCTTTCTTT. It is translated as CASRPLMNTEAFF.

Only a few counts were recorded for this clonotype. This sequence joins TRBV4-3 and TRBJ2-3; D uncertain. Trimming removed 2 bases at V and 6 bases at J, with 9 bases between. This CDR3 comprises 13 residues. Germline V gene lookup returns CDR1 LGHNA and CDR2 YSLEER. The CDR3 reads CASSQNAPDTQYF. For the CDR3, the DNA is TGCGCCAGCAGCCAAAATGCTCCCGATACGCAGTATTTT.

This clonotype has only a few counts. This sequence joins TRBV2 and TRBJ1-4; 8 bases fit TRBD1. CDR1 and CDR2 (germline): SNHLY, FYNNEI. This CDR3 has 14 amino acids. Unmatched junction bases numbered 3, after V lost 3 bases and J lost 6 bases. The CDR3 loop is CASSDGQGDEKLFF. The CDR3, as DNA: TGTGCCAGCAGTGACGGACAGGGAGATGAAAAACTGTTTTTT.

The CDR3 nucleotides are TGCAGTGCTAGCGGGGGGGGCAGCAATCAGCCCCAGCATTTT. Translation: CSASGGGSNQPQHF. This chain uses TRBV20-1 with TRBJ1-5; TRBD1 might be the D (6 bases). CDR1 and CDR2 (germline): DFQATT, SNEGSKA (reference sequence). V lost 3 bases and J 1 base, leaving 10 bases between the germline ends. The CDR3 has 14 residues.

This clonotype was observed a few times. The CDR3 region is CATKQGAQTGELFF. In DNA form, the CDR3 reads TGTGCCACCAAACAGGGGGCGCAAACCGGGGAGCTGTTTTTT. V gene TRBV6-1 combines with J gene TRBJ2-2; TRBD1 matches at 9 bases. Germline assignment: CDR1 MNHNS and CDR2 SASEGT. CDR3 length equals 14 residues. J was trimmed by 5 bases and V by 10 bases; bases with no gene match: 8.

This clonotype turned up a few times. CDR3: CASSPTSRAADSYEQYF. DNA of the CDR3: TGTGCCAGCAGCCCCACCTCACGGGCAGCGGACTCCTACGAGCAGTACTTC. The V and J genes are TRBV11-2 and TRBJ2-7; D is perhaps TRBD2 (5 bases). The CDR3 runs 17 residues. Trimming cost V 5 bases and J 0 bases, with 20 bases left between them. Germline V gene data show CDR1 as SGHAT and CDR2 as FQNNGV.

As for this clonotype: At one end the junction does not follow the germline gene, possibly because of a read error. The gene calls are TRBV20-1 and TRBJ2-1; TRBD2 matches at 9 bases. The CDR3 consists of 11 residues. In germline, CDR1 is DFQATT, CDR2 SNEGSKA (reference sequence). This CDR3 is CSARDRGGAIF. CDR3 sequence (DNA): TGCAGTGCTAGAGATCGCGGGGGGGCGATCTTC.

Notes on this clonotype: The CDR3 does not end in the conserved phenylalanine or tryptophan, so this is likely a read error. The chain couples TRBV20-1 to TRBJ1-2; 7 bases agree with TRBD1. The CDR3 loop spans 16 amino acids. Germline V lookup: CDR1 DFQATT, CDR2 SNEGSKA (reference sequence). The CDR3 coding sequence is TGCAGAGCTAGGCTTCTTGGGGCAGGGGGTGGCTATGGCTACACCTTA. It yields the protein CRARLLGAGGGYGYTL.

The chain carries TRBV6-5 and TRBJ2-3; 13 bases match TRBD2. This CDR3 has 17 residues. Germline V CDR1 and CDR2: MNHEY, SVGAGI. J gave up 5 bases and V 6 bases, and 11 bases lay outside the gene matches. CDR3 nucleotide sequence: TGTGCCAGCAGACTAGCGGGGGGGCCATGGTCCGGAGATACGCAGTATTTT. This translates into CASRLAGGPWSGDTQYF.

About this clonotype itself: The CDR3 does not close with the conserved phenylalanine or tryptophan, likely indicating a read error. The chain links TRBV6-6 to TRBJ2-5, with D perhaps TRBD2 (5 bases). The CDR3 is 15 amino acids. The V gene lost 5 bases and the J gene lost 2 bases, with 15 bases spanning the gap. The V gene's germline CDR1 is MNHNY and CDR2 SVGAGI (reference sequence). In nucleotides, the CDR3 is TGTGCCAGCAGTGACCACGGGATGAAACAAGAGACCCAGTACTGC. Translating gives CASSDHGMKQETQYC.

This sequence joins TRBV11-2 and TRBJ2-7, with 9 nucleotides matching TRBD1. CDR1 and CDR2 from the germline V gene are SGHAT and FQNNGV. The J segment lost 0 bases and the V segment lost 6 bases, leaving 9 bases of the junction unmatched. CDR3 length equals 16 residues. CDR3 bases: TGTGCCAGCAGAACAGGGGGCATCGGATTCTCCTACGAGCAGTACTTC. Protein product: CASRTGGIGFSYEQYF.

The chain is built from TRBV11-2 and TRBJ1-6; D remains unclear. Trimming took off 1 base at V and 16 bases at J, with 11 bases between the two ends. The length of the CDR3 is 12 residues. Germline V lookup: CDR1 SGHAT, CDR2 FQNNGV. CDR3 protein: CASSLGSRRLHF. The CDR3 region has the DNA TGTGCCAGCAGCTTAGGCAGCCGTCGGCTCCACTTT.

This clonotype came up many times. V is TRBV4-3 and J is TRBJ1-1; no firm D call. V lost 0 bases, J lost 1 base, and 18 bases lay in between. The germline V gene has CDR1 LGHNA and CDR2 YSLEER. The CDR3 loop spans 18 amino acids. CDR3 sequence (DNA): TGCGCCAGCAGCCAAGATCCCCCCCCCGCCCGGAGGAACACTGAAGCTTTCTTT. Residues: CASSQDPPPARRNTEAFF.

This clonotype was seen repeatedly, ten times or more. The chain recombines TRBV12-3 or TRBV12-4 with TRBJ2-7, with D unclear. V lost 0 bases and J 6 bases, leaving 9 bases between the germline ends. The CDR3 is made up of 13 amino acids. CDR3 bases: TGTGCCAGCAGTTTAGCCCCTACTGGCGAGCAGTACTTC. Encoded protein: CASSLAPTGEQYF.